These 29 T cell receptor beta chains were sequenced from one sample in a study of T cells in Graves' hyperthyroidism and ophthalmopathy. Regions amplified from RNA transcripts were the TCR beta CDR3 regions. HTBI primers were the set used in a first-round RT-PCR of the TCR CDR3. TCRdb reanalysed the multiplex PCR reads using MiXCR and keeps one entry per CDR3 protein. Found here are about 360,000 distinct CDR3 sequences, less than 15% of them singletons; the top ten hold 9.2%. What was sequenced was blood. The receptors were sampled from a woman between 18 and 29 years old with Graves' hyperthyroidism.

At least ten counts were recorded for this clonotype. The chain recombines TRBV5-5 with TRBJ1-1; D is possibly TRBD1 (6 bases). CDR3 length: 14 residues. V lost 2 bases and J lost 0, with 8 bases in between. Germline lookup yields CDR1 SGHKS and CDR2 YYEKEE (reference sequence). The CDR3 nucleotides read TGTGCCAGCAGCTTTGGGACAATGAACACTGAAGCTTTCTTT. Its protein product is CASSFGTMNTEAFF.

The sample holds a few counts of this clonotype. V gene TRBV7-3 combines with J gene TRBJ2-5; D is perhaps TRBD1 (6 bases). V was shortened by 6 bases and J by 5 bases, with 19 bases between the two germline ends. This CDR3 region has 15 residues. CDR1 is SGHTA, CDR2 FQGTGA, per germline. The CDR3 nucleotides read TGTGCCAGCAGTCAAAAGGGGGACCTCGGGGAGACCCAGTACTTC. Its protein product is CASSQKGDLGETQYF.

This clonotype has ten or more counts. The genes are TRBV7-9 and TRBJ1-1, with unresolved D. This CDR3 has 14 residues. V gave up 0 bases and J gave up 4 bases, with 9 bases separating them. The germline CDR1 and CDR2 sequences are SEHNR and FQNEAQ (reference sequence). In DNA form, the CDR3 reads TGTGCCAGCAGCTTAGCGGGGTTGGGCACTGAAGCTTTCTTT. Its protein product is CASSLAGLGTEAFF.

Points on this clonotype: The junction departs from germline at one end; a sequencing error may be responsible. The CDR3 reads CASSLQEWGLAGGETQYF. The CDR3 region has the DNA TGTGCTAGCAGTTTACAGGAGTGGGGACTAGCGGGAGGAGAGACCCAGTACTTC. V gene TRBV12-3 or TRBV12-4 combines with J gene TRBJ2-5; 15 nucleotides agree with TRBD2. The CDR3 totals 18 residues.

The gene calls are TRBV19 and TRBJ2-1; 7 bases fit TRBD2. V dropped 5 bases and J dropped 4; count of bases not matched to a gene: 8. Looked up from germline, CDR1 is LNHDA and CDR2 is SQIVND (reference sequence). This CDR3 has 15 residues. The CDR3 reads CASSRTSDLYNEQFF. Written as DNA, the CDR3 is TGTGCCAGTAGTCGAACTAGCGACCTATACAATGAGCAGTTCTTC.

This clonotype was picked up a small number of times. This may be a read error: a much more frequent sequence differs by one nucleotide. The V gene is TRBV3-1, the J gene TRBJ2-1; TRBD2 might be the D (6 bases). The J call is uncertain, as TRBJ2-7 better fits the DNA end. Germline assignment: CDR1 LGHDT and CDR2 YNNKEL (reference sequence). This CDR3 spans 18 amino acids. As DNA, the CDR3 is TGTGCCAGCAGCCAAGAGGGTGGGGCTAGCGTAACCTACAATGAGCAGTACTTC. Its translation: CASSQEGGASVTYNEQYF.

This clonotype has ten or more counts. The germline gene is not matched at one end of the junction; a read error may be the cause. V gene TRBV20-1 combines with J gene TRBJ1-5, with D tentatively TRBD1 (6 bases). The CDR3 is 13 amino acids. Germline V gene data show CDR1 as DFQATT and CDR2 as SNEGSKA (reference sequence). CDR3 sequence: CSATAGGKQPQHF. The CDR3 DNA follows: TGCAGTGCCACCGCCGGGGGCAAACAGCCCCAGCATTTT.

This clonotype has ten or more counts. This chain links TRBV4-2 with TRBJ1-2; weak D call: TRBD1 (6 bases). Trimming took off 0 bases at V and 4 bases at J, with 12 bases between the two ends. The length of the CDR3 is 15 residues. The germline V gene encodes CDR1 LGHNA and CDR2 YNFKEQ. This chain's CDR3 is CASSQEGQGPYGYTF. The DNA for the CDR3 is TGTGCCAGCAGCCAAGAAGGCCAGGGGCCCTATGGCTACACCTTC.

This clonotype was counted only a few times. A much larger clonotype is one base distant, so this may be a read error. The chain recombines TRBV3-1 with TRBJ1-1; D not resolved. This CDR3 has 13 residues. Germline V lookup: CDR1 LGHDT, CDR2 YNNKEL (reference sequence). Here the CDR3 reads CASSQVVNAEAFF. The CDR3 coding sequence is TGTGCCAGCAGCCAAGTGGTGAACGCTGAAGCTTTCTTT.

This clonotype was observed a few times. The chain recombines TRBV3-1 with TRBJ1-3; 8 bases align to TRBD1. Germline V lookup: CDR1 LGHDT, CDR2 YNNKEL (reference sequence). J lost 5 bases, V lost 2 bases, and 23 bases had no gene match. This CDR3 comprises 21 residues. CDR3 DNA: TGTGCCAGCAGCCAACCGCCCCCCGGACAGGGATTTTCTTTGCGAAGAAACACCATATATTTT. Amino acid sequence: CASSQPPPGQGFSLRRNTIYF.

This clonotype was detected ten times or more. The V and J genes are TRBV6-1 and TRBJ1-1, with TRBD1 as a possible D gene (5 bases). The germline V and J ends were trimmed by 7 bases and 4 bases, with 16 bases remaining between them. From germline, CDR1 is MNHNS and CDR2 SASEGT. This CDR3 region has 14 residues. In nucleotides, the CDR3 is TGTGCCAGCAACCCAGGGTTTAAAAGCACTGAAGCTTTCTTT. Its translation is CASNPGFKSTEAFF.

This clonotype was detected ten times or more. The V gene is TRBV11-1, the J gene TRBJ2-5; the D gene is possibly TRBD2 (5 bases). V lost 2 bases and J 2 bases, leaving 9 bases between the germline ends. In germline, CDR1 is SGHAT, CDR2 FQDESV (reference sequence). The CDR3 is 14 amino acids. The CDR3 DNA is TGTGCCAGCAGCTTAATAGCGCCACAAGAGACCCAGTACTTC. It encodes CASSLIAPQETQYF. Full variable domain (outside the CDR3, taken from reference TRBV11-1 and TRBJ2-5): EAEVAQSPRYKITEKSQAVAFWCDPISGHATLYWYRQILGQGPELLVQFQDESVVDDSQLPKDRFSAERLKGVDSTLKIQPAELGDSAMYLCASSLIAPQETQYFGPGTRLLVL.

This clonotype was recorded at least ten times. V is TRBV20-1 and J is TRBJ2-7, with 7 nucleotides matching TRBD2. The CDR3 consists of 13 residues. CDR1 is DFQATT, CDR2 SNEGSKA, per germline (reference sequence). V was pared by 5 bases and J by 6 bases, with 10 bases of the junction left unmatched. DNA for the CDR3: TGCAGTGCTGGGAGGGGATTCCCACTCGAGCAGTACTTC. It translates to CSAGRGFPLEQYF.

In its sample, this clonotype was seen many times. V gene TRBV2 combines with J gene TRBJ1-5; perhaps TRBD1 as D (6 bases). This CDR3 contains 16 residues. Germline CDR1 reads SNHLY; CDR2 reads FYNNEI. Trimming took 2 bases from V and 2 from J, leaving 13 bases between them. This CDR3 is CASSELGGLGNQPQHF. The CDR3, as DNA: TGTGCCAGCAGTGAATTGGGGGGGCTCGGCAATCAGCCCCAGCATTTT.

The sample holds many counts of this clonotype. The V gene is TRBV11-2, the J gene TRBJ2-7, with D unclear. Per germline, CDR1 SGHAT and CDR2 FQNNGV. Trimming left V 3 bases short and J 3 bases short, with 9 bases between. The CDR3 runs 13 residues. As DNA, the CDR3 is TGTGCCAGCAGCTTCGTGGAAGGCTACGAGCAGTACTTC. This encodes CASSFVEGYEQYF.

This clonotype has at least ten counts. In DNA, the CDR3 is TGCAGCGTTGATTCTTTGCGAGGGGGGCAGTACTTC. Residues: CSVDSLRGGQYF. V gene TRBV29-1 combines with J gene TRBJ2-7, with a possible D match to TRBD1 (6 bases). The CDR3 runs 12 residues. From germline, CDR1 is SQVTM and CDR2 ANQGSEA. Trimming took off 3 bases at V and 9 bases at J, with 15 bases between the two ends.

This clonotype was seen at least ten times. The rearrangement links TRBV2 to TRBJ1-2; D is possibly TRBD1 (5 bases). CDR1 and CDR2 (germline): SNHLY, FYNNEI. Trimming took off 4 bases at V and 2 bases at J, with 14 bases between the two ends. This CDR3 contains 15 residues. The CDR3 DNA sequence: TGTGCCAGCAGTGTCGGCCTGGGGCAGAACTATGGCTACACCTTC. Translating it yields CASSVGLGQNYGYTF.

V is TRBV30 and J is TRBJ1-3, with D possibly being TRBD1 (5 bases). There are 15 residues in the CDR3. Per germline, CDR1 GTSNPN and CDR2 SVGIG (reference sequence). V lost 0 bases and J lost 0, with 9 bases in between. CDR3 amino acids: CAWSVGAVSGNTIYF. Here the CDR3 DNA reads TGTGCCTGGAGTGTAGGGGCTGTCTCTGGAAACACCATATATTTT.

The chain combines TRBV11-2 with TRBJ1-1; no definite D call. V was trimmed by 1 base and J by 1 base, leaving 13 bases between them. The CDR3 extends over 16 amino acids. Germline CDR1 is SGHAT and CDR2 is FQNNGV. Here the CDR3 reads CASSLGGLGPNTEAFF. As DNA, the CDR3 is TGTGCCAGCAGCTTAGGAGGCCTGGGCCCGAACACTGAAGCTTTCTTT.

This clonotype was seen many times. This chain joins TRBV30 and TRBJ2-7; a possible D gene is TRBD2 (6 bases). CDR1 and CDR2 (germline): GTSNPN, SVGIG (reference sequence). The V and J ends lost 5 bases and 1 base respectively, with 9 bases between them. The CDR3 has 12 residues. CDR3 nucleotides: TGTGCCTGGGGGACTGAGTCCTACGAGCAGTACTTC. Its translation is CAWGTESYEQYF.

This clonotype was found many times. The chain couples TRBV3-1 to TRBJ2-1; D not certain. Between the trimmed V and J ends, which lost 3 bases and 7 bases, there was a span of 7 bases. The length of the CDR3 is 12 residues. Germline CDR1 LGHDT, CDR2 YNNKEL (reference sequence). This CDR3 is CASSQGRNEQFF. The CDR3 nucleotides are TGTGCCAGCAGCCAGGGTAGGAATGAGCAGTTCTTC.

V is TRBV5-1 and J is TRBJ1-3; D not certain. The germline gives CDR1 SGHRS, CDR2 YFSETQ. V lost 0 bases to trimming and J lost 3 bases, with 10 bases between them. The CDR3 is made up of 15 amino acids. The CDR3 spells CASSLDSRVGNTIYF. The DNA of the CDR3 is TGCGCCAGCAGCTTGGACAGTCGCGTTGGAAACACCATATATTTT. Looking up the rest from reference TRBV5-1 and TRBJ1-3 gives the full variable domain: KAGVTQTPRYLIKTRGQQVTLSCSPISGHRSVSWYQQTPGQGLQFLFEYFSETQRNKGNFPGRFSGRQFSNSRSEMNVSTLELGDSALYLCASSLDSRVGNTIYFGEGSWLTVV.

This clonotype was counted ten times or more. The CDR3 sequence is CASSIIYSSYNEQFF. CDR3 DNA: TGTGCCAGTAGTATAATATACAGCTCCTACAATGAGCAGTTCTTC. This sequence joins TRBV19 and TRBJ2-1; D is unclear. CDR1 and CDR2 from the germline V gene are LNHDA and SQIVND (reference sequence). This CDR3 is built from 15 residues. V lost 2 bases, J lost 0 bases, and 8 bases lay in between.

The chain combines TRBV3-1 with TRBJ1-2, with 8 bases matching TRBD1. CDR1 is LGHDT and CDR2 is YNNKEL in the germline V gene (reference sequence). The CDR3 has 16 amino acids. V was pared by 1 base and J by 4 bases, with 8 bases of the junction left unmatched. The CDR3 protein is CASSQGGAGGLYGYTF. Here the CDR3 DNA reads TGTGCCAGCAGCCAAGGGGGGGCAGGGGGCCTCTATGGCTACACCTTC.

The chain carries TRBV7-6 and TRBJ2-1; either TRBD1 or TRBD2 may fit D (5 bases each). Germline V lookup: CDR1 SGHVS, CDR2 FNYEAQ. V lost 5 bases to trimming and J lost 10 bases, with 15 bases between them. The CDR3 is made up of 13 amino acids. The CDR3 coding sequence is TGTGCCAGCAGCCCCCGGGACGGTCGCGAGCAGTTCTTC. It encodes CASSPRDGREQFF.

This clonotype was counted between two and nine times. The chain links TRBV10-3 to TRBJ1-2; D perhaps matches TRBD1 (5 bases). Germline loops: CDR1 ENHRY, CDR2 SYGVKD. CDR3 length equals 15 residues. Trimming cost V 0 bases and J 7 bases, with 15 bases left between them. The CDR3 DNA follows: TGTGCCATCAGTGAGTCAGGATCGGGGAGGGGTGGCTACACCTTC. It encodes CAISESGSGRGGYTF.

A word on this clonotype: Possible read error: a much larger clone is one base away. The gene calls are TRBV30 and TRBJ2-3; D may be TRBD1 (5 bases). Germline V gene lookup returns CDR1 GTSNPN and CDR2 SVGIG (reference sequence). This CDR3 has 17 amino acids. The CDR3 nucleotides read TGTGCCTGGAGCGGACAAGGCTTCACCAATCCCACAGATACGCTGTATTTT. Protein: CAWSGQGFTNPTDTLYF.

The CDR3 region is CASSMWGIQETQYF. CDR3 nucleotides: TGTGCCAGTAGTATGTGGGGTATCCAAGAGACCCAGTACTTC. This sequence joins TRBV19 and TRBJ2-5; D is ambiguous. Germline-derived CDR1 and CDR2 are LNHDA and SQIVND (reference sequence). The V end lost 3 bases, the J end lost 1 base, and 9 bases lay between the germline ends. The CDR3 has 14 amino acids.

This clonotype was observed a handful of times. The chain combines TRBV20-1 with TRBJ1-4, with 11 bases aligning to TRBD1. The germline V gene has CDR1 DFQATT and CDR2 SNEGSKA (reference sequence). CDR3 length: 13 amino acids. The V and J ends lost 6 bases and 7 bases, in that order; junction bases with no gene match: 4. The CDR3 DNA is TGCAGTGCATCCGGGACAGGGGGTGAAAAACTGTTTTTT. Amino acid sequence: CSASGTGGEKLFF.